What follows are 12 T cell receptor beta chains derived from one specimen sequenced in a study of memory CD4+ T cells and cytomegalovirus serostatus. Single viable CD3+CD4+CD8-CD45RO+ cells were sorted as the memory CD4+ T cells. TCRdb keeps only in-frame clones here, not all; method: immunoSEQ multiplex PCR. The sample yields tens of thousands of clones, 75% to 80% seen once. What was sequenced was memory CD4+ T cells from blood. The receptors here all came from an adult in good health and CMV-seropositive.

The chain couples TRBV11-2 to TRBJ2-1; D gene uncertain. Germline loops: CDR1 SGHAT, CDR2 FQNNGV. CDR3 length: 16 amino acids. V was cut by 5 bases and J by 2 bases, with 16 bases left in between. The CDR3 is CASSHTSPEAYNEQFF. For the CDR3, the DNA is TGTGCCAGCAGCCATACCTCTCCTGAGGCCTACAATGAGCAGTTCTTC.

There are a few counts of this clone. The CDR3 loop is CASSIAQGSYGYTF. The CDR3 DNA follows: TGTGCCAGTAGTATAGCGCAGGGAAGCTATGGCTACACCTTC. The chain has TRBV19 and TRBJ1-2, with D possibly being TRBD1 (5 bases). V was cut by 1 base and J by 4 bases, with 10 bases left in between. Germline CDR1 and CDR2: LNHDA and SQIVND (reference sequence). This CDR3 is built from 14 residues. Combining the CDR3 with reference TRBV19 and TRBJ1-2 gives the whole variable domain DGGITQSPKYLFRKEGQNVTLSCEQNLNHDAMYWYRQDPGQGLRLIYYSQIVNDFQKGDIAEGYSVSREKKESFPLTVTSAQKNPTAFYLCASSIAQGSYGYTFGSGTRLTVV.

The chain is built from TRBV28 and TRBJ1-5; perhaps TRBD1 as D (6 bases). Germline CDR1 is MDHEN and CDR2 is SYDVKM. The V gene lost 3 bases and the J gene lost 4 bases, with 10 bases spanning the gap. CDR3 length: 14 amino acids. CDR3 coding DNA: TGTGCCAGCAGTTTTCGACAGGTAAATCAGCCCCAGCATTTT. Translation gives CASSFRQVNQPQHF. Drawing the rest from reference TRBV28 and TRBJ1-5, the complete variable domain is DVKVTQSSRYLVKRTGEKVFLECVQDMDHENMFWYRQDPGLGLRLIYFSYDVKMKEKGDIPEGYSVSREKKERFSLILESASTNQTSMYLCASSFRQVNQPQHFGDGTRLSIL.

The chain combines TRBV28 with TRBJ2-1, with 7 positions matching TRBD1. The CDR3 covers 14 residues. Trimming at V came to 5 bases and at J to 2 bases, leaving 3 bases not matched to a gene. Germline V gives CDR1 MDHEN, CDR2 SYDVKM. In nucleotides, the CDR3 is TGTGCCAGCAGTGGTGACAGGGCCTACAATGAGCAGTTCTTC. This gives the protein CASSGDRAYNEQFF.

The rearrangement joins TRBV29-1 to TRBJ2-1; 11 bases are a match to TRBD2. The CDR3 contains 13 residues. Germline V gives CDR1 SQVTM, CDR2 ANQGSEA. The V gene end was trimmed by 4 bases and the J gene end by 10 bases; junction bases not matched to a gene: 6. The CDR3 loop reads CSVGLAGGTEQFF. DNA for the CDR3: TGCAGCGTTGGGCTAGCGGGAGGCACCGAGCAGTTCTTC.

This clone was detected only a few times. The J gene is TRBJ2-6, the V gene TRBV18; D call uncertain. Germline assignment: CDR1 KGHSH and CDR2 LQKENI. V was cut by 2 bases and J by 4 bases, with 6 bases left in between. This CDR3 is 14 amino acids long. CDR3 DNA sequence: TGTGCCAGCTCACCAAGGACCGGGGCCAACGTCCTGACTTTC. This translates into CASSPRTGANVLTF.

This clone showed up just once. The chain uses TRBV7-9 and TRBJ2-3; D perhaps matches TRBD2 (6 bases). V was shortened by 3 bases and J by 5 bases, with 6 bases between the two germline ends. This CDR3 is 12 amino acids long. CDR1 is SEHNR and CDR2 is FQNEAQ in the germline V gene (reference sequence). CDR3 region: CASSFSGDTQYF. The CDR3 DNA sequence: TGTGCCAGCAGCTTTAGCGGAGATACGCAGTATTTT.

V gene TRBV28 combines with J gene TRBJ1-2; D ambiguous. The CDR3 extends over 13 amino acids. V lost 2 bases to trimming and J lost 2 bases, with 6 bases between them. Germline CDR1 and CDR2: MDHEN and SYDVKM. The CDR3 DNA reads as TGTGCCAGCAGTTTAGCCCTGAACTATGGCTACACCTTC. The encoded protein is CASSLALNYGYTF.

This clone has a handful of counts. This rearrangement joins TRBV6-5 to TRBJ2-7; D might be TRBD2 (6 bases). The germline V gene encodes CDR1 MNHEY and CDR2 SVGAGI. Trimming left V 2 bases short and J 2 bases short, with 10 bases between. CDR3 length: 14 residues. The CDR3 spells CASSYTGGAYEQYF. CDR3 nucleotides: TGTGCCAGCAGTTACACCGGGGGAGCCTACGAGCAGTACTTC.

This clone was seen only a few times. This chain uses TRBV2 with TRBJ1-4; maybe TRBD1 (5 bases). This CDR3 is built from 14 residues. V lost 6 bases and J lost 7, with 15 bases in between. Germline assignment: CDR1 SNHLY and CDR2 FYNNEI. The CDR3 nucleotides read TGTGCCAGCAGCGAGCGGGACGCATCTGAAAAACTGTTTTTT. This codes for CASSERDASEKLFF.

CDR3 sequence (DNA): TGTGCCAGCAGAACAGGGTATGGCTACACCTTC. Encoded protein: CASRTGYGYTF. This chain uses TRBV6-1 with TRBJ1-2; a weak D match, TRBD1 (6 bases). V shed 6 bases and J shed 5 bases, with 7 bases lying between them. This CDR3 comprises 11 residues. Germline loops: CDR1 MNHNS, CDR2 SASEGT.

The chain is built from TRBV19 and TRBJ2-5; 7 nucleotides align to TRBD1. V lost 5 bases and J lost 7; bases outside the gene matches: 7. Germline loops: CDR1 LNHDA, CDR2 SQIVND (reference sequence). CDR3 size: 13 residues. This chain's CDR3 is CASSEGAEATQYF. CDR3 in DNA: TGTGCCAGTAGTGAGGGGGCAGAGGCGACCCAGTACTTC.